The clone carrying this T cell receptor beta chain was recorded a few times. The sample belongs to a study of blood T cell repertoires in COVID-19. J lost 4 bases, V lost 4 bases, and 10 bases had no gene match. Germline values: CDR1 SNHLY, CDR2 FYNNEI. The length of the CDR3 is 16 residues. Original methodology: From reference gene primer amplification, estimates of nucleated cell counts were derived. Measured with immunoSEQ multiplex PCR; TCRdb has only the in-frame clones, and not every one. The D gene and trimming were derived from the DNA, and the V and J assignments and clone size from that table. The sample lists some 180,000 clones; 70% to 90% were seen once.

V and J are TRBV2 and TRBJ2-7, with 10 bases fitting TRBD2. Source material: peripheral blood. This TCR was sampled from a man aged 45-65 years who had recovered from COVID-19. CDR3 sequence (DNA): TGTGCCAGCAGTGGGTTAAGCGGGAGGGCCTCGTACGAGCAGTACTTC. Translation: CASSGLSGRASYEQYF.